Presented here are 13 T cell receptor beta chains from one specimen sequenced in a study of blood T cell repertoires in COVID-19. Produced via immunoSEQ multiplex PCR; TCRdb's table is partial and in-frame only. In the table there are over 300,000 clones, about 89% of which are singletons. Input material: peripheral blood. The receptors shown here come from a man aged 35 to 55 with acute or convalescent COVID-19.

J is TRBJ2-7 and V is TRBV7-6; unclear D gene. This CDR3 region has 15 residues. Trimming cost V 1 base and J 0 bases, with 10 bases left between them. Germline V gene lookup returns CDR1 SGHVS and CDR2 FNYEAQ. DNA of the CDR3: TGTGCCAGCAGCTTAGGGTCAGGCCGCTCCTACGAGCAGTACTTC. Encoded protein: CASSLGSGRSYEQYF.

The rearrangement links TRBV6-5 to TRBJ1-5; D unresolved. V was shortened by 2 bases and J by 10 bases, with 6 bases between the two germline ends. This CDR3 spans 11 amino acids. Germline values: CDR1 MNHEY, CDR2 SVGAGI. The CDR3: CASSYRLPQHF. The DNA of the CDR3 is TGTGCCAGCAGTTACAGACTCCCCCAGCATTTT.

This clone occurred a few times. V usage is TRBV3-1 (or the pseudogene TRBV3-2) and J usage is TRBJ2-7; no firm D call. This CDR3 has 14 residues. V dropped 3 bases and J dropped 0 bases, with 9 bases sitting between them. Germline-derived CDR1 and CDR2 are LGHDT and YNNKEL (reference sequence). CDR3: CASSHGPNSYEQYF. DNA for the CDR3: TGTGCCAGCAGCCACGGTCCTAACTCCTACGAGCAGTACTTC.

This chain links TRBV4-1 with TRBJ2-3; 7 bases agree with TRBD2. The CDR3 totals 14 residues. Trimming cost V 5 bases and J 2 bases; bases outside gene matches: 4. Per the germline V gene, CDR1 is MGHRA and CDR2 is YSYEKL. CDR3 protein: CASSSGGTTDTQYF. The CDR3 DNA follows: TGCGCCAGCAGCTCCGGGGGGACCACAGATACGCAGTATTTT.

This clone has just a few counts. This chain connects TRBV9 to TRBJ1-2, with D unclear. The germline V and J ends were trimmed by 3 bases and 6 bases, with 12 bases remaining between them. The germline V gene has CDR1 SGDLS and CDR2 YYNGEE. This CDR3 is built from 13 residues. CDR3 region: CASSAGGFDGYTF. As DNA, the CDR3 is TGTGCCAGCAGCGCCGGCGGGTTTGATGGCTACACCTTC.

The chain carries TRBV30 and TRBJ1-5; TRBD1 matches at 7 bases. V was pared by 5 bases and J by 4 bases, with 2 bases of the junction left unmatched. This CDR3 has 12 amino acids. Germline CDR1 GTSNPN, CDR2 SVGIG (reference sequence). This chain's CDR3 is CAWSGQNQPQHF. DNA for the CDR3: TGTGCCTGGTCGGGACAGAATCAGCCCCAGCATTTT.

The chain joins TRBV19 to TRBJ1-5, with D perhaps matching TRBD1 (5 bases). The germline V gene encodes CDR1 LNHDA and CDR2 SQIVND (reference sequence). CDR3 length: 17 residues. Trimming left V 8 bases short and J 0 bases short, with 20 bases between. CDR3 in amino acids: CASGLNWGEYSNQPQHF. For the CDR3, the DNA is TGTGCCAGTGGGTTGAACTGGGGGGAGTATAGCAATCAGCCCCAGCATTTT.

The rearrangement links TRBV7-9 to TRBJ2-1; tentatively, D is TRBD2 (6 bases). The V gene lost 5 bases and the J gene lost 2 bases, with 10 bases spanning the gap. The CDR3 covers 14 residues. Germline V gene data show CDR1 as SEHNR and CDR2 as FQNEAQ (reference sequence). The CDR3 DNA reads as TGTGCCAGCAGCCCCGGGACTGCCTACAATGAGCAGTTCTTC. Its translation is CASSPGTAYNEQFF.

This clone turned up a few times. The chain links TRBV28 to TRBJ2-2; tentative D call: TRBD2 (6 bases). This CDR3 comprises 14 residues. CDR1 MDHEN and CDR2 SYDVKM come from the germline V gene. V lost 6 bases, J lost 3 bases, and 11 bases lay in between. The CDR3 reads CASREGTDTGELFF. In DNA form, the CDR3 reads TGTGCCAGCAGGGAGGGGACCGACACCGGGGAGCTGTTTTTT.

The chain links TRBV19 to TRBJ2-2, with D possibly TRBD1 on 6 matching bases. The length of the CDR3 is 13 residues. Germline CDR1 and CDR2: LNHDA and SQIVND (reference sequence). Deletions cut 5 bases from V and 6 bases from J, with 10 bases between. The CDR3 nucleotides are TGTGCCAGTAGTTCTAGGACAGCCGGGGAGCTGTTTTTT. This codes for CASSSRTAGELFF.

The chain couples TRBV7-6 to TRBJ2-5; 11 positions agree with TRBD1. V shed 5 bases, J shed 7 bases, and the junction held 6 bases outside the gene matches. Germline V lookup: CDR1 SGHVS, CDR2 FNYEAQ. The CDR3 has 14 amino acids. This CDR3 reads CASSTDRGQVTQYF. The CDR3 nucleotides are TGTGCCAGCAGCACGGACAGGGGGCAGGTGACCCAGTACTTC.

J is TRBJ1-2 and V is TRBV5-5; possible D gene TRBD1, 5 bases. V was clipped by 6 bases and J by 7 bases, with 25 bases between them. Germline assignment: CDR1 SGHKS and CDR2 YYEKEE (reference sequence). This CDR3 comprises 16 residues. The chain's CDR3 is CASIIDPGRAYFGYTF. The CDR3 bases are TGTGCCAGCATCATAGATCCCGGCAGGGCCTACTTTGGCTACACCTTC.

The CDR3 DNA follows: TGCAGTGCTAGTCACCGGTCCGTTACCTACGAGCAGTACTTC. This codes for CSASHRSVTYEQYF. The rearrangement uses TRBV20-1 and TRBJ2-7; no firm D call. CDR1 and CDR2 from the germline V gene are DFQATT and SNEGSKA (reference sequence). V lost 3 bases, J lost 2 bases, and 14 bases lay in between. This CDR3 has 14 residues.